These 29 T cell receptor beta chains were sequenced from one sample in a study of CD4 T cells in relation to SARS-CoV-2 and coronaviruses. The unexposed donors gave CD4+ T cells in about 2011-2018, prior to COVID-19. CD4+ T cells were isolated from the cells after less than 13 days of culture. These TCRs are of unknown antigen specificity. Data came from immunoSEQ multiplex PCR; TCRdb stores just in-frame clones and leaves some out. The repertoire holds more than 20,000 clones, with about 79% as singletons. What was sequenced was CD4+ T cells from PBMCs, cultured in vitro. These receptors were obtained from a human donor in good health.

This clone has just one count. CDR3 region: CAANGTPSNQPQHF. The DNA of the CDR3 is TGTGCCGCAAATGGGACACCCAGCAATCAGCCCCAGCATTTT. The chain links TRBV28 to TRBJ1-5; tentative D call: TRBD1 (6 bases). CDR3 length equals 14 residues. CDR1 MDHEN and CDR2 SYDVKM come from the germline V gene. V was pared by 11 bases and J by 1 base, with 15 bases between. Supplemented by reference TRBV28 and TRBJ1-5, the full variable domain reads DVKVTQSSRYLVKRTGEKVFLECVQDMDHENMFWYRQDPGLGLRLIYFSYDVKMKEKGDIPEGYSVSREKKERFSLILESASTNQTSMYLCAANGTPSNQPQHFGDGTRLSIL.

The rearrangement links TRBV6-2 or TRBV6-3 to TRBJ1-3, with 7 nucleotides matching TRBD1. J was trimmed by 0 bases and V by 6 bases; bases with no gene match: 11. Germline V gene lookup returns CDR1 MNHEY and CDR2 SVGEGT. This CDR3 is 17 amino acids long. CDR3 sequence reads: CASSPINRGASGNTIYF. As DNA, the CDR3 is TGTGCCAGCAGCCCCATAAACAGGGGCGCCTCTGGAAACACCATATATTTT.

The chain recombines TRBV11-2 with TRBJ2-3, with D hard to call. This CDR3 is 13 amino acids long. Per germline, CDR1 SGHAT and CDR2 FQNNGV. The V gene lost 3 bases and the J gene lost 2 bases, with 6 bases spanning the gap. The CDR3 sequence is CASSLGVTDTQYF. CDR3 bases: TGTGCCAGCAGCTTGGGTGTCACAGATACGCAGTATTTT.

J is TRBJ2-1 and V is TRBV11-3, with 7 positions matching TRBD2. Germline CDR1 reads SGHNT; CDR2 reads YENEEA. CDR3 size: 16 residues. After removal of 1 base from V and 6 bases from J, the junction contained 9 bases not matched to a gene. CDR3 sequence (DNA): TGTGCCAGCAGCTTAGGGGTAGCGGGTAGGGCCAATGAGCAGTTCTTC. This translates into CASSLGVAGRANEQFF.

V is TRBV10-1 and J is TRBJ2-3, with 10 positions matching TRBD2. The J segment lost 6 bases and the V segment lost 6 bases, leaving 15 bases of the junction unmatched. Germline CDR1 WNHNN, CDR2 SYGVQD (reference sequence). This CDR3 has 17 amino acids. The CDR3 region is CASSPNLAGGARDTQYF. The CDR3 region has the DNA TGCGCCAGCAGCCCGAATTTAGCGGGAGGCGCCCGCGATACGCAGTATTTT.

This clone was counted only a few times. The V call is TRBV19, the J call TRBJ1-6, with TRBD1 identical over 7 bases. CDR1 and CDR2 from the germline V gene are LNHDA and SQIVND (reference sequence). V lost 8 bases, J lost 6 bases, and 10 bases stayed unmatched. The CDR3 has 15 amino acids. As DNA, the CDR3 is TGTGCCAGTGCCATGGGACAGATGATTAATTCACCCCTCCACTTT. As protein: CASAMGQMINSPLHF.

The rearrangement joins TRBV10-2 to TRBJ1-1; D uncertain. The CDR3 extends over 14 amino acids. Trimming took 4 bases from V and 2 from J, leaving 11 bases between them. Germline V CDR1 and CDR2: WSHSY, SAAADI. The CDR3 region is CASSAAAGNTEAFF. As DNA, the CDR3 is TGCGCCAGCAGTGCGGCGGCGGGAAACACTGAAGCTTTCTTT.

The rearrangement links TRBV4-1 to TRBJ2-7; TRBD1 aligns across 9 bases. The germline V gene encodes CDR1 MGHRA and CDR2 YSYEKL. Trimming at V came to 0 bases and at J to 3 bases, leaving 3 bases not matched to a gene. The CDR3 covers 15 residues. CDR3 DNA: TGCGCCAGCAGCCAAGAAGGGACAGGGTACTACGAGCAGTACTTC. Protein: CASSQEGTGYYEQYF.

The chain employs TRBV9 and TRBJ2-1; 11 positions match TRBD2. V shed 6 bases, J shed 4 bases, and the junction held 18 bases outside the gene matches. The CDR3 has 19 residues. Looked up from germline, CDR1 is SGDLS and CDR2 is YYNGEE. The chain's CDR3 is CASKAGNPLGLAGYNEQFF. The CDR3, as DNA: TGTGCCAGCAAAGCGGGAAACCCTCTTGGACTAGCGGGTTACAATGAGCAGTTCTTC.

This clone was detected only a few times. The chain employs TRBV19 and TRBJ1-6; D gene unclear. The CDR3 spans 14 residues. Trimming removed 4 bases at V and 10 bases at J, with 14 bases between. Germline-derived CDR1 and CDR2 are LNHDA and SQIVND (reference sequence). The CDR3 is CASSTEFGRSPLHF. CDR3 in DNA: TGTGCCAGTAGTACCGAATTTGGTAGATCACCCCTCCACTTT.

The chain links TRBV3-1 (or the pseudogene TRBV3-2) to TRBJ1-1; tentative D call: TRBD1 (5 bases). The germline CDR1 and CDR2 sequences are LGHDT and YNNKEL (reference sequence). The CDR3 consists of 17 residues. With 5 bases removed from V and 1 base from J, the gap between germline ends came to 20 bases. CDR3 DNA sequence: TGTGCCAGCAGCGATAAAAAGACAGTTCTCTCGAACACTGAAGCTTTCTTT. This translates into CASSDKKTVLSNTEAFF.

The V and J genes are TRBV5-1 and TRBJ2-1, with 11 positions matching TRBD2. The V gene's germline CDR1 is SGHRS and CDR2 YFSETQ. V lost 3 bases to trimming and J lost 1 base; unmatched junction nucleotides: 6. This CDR3 spans 17 amino acids. CDR3 loop: CASSSGLAVHSYNEQFF. The CDR3 nucleotides read TGCGCCAGCAGCTCGGGACTAGCGGTACATTCCTACAATGAGCAGTTCTTC.

The rearrangement uses TRBV29-1 and TRBJ2-7; the D gene is possibly TRBD1 (5 bases). The CDR3 contains 12 residues. Trimming took off 4 bases at V and 3 bases at J, with 10 bases between the two ends. Germline-derived CDR1 and CDR2 are SQVTM and ANQGSEA. CDR3 DNA: TGCAGCGTTGGTGGGGCCAACTACGAGCAGTACTTC. Translated, it gives CSVGGANYEQYF.

This clone has only a few counts. This sequence joins TRBV29-1 and TRBJ2-4, with D unresolved. Germline lookup yields CDR1 SQVTM and CDR2 ANQGSEA. Trimming left V 5 bases short and J 5 bases short, with 7 bases between. This CDR3 is 11 amino acids long. The CDR3 nucleotides read TGCAGCGTTCACAGAGAAAACATTCAGTACTTC. It yields the protein CSVHRENIQYF.

The chain has TRBV6-6 and TRBJ2-1, with D unclear. CDR3 length equals 15 residues. The germline gives CDR1 MNHNY, CDR2 SVGAGI (reference sequence). V dropped 2 bases and J dropped 9 bases, with 17 bases sitting between them. CDR3 region: CASSYGSGGFTEQFF. The CDR3 nucleotides read TGTGCCAGCAGTTACGGGTCAGGTGGCTTCACTGAGCAGTTCTTC.

This sequence joins TRBV9 and TRBJ1-6; possible D gene TRBD1, 6 bases. Trimming left V 6 bases short and J 9 bases short, with 16 bases between. Germline assignment: CDR1 SGDLS and CDR2 YYNGEE. The CDR3 runs to 14 residues. CDR3 nucleotide sequence: TGTGCCAGCACCCAGGGGACGGGCCCTTCACCCCTCCACTTT. Translating gives CASTQGTGPSPLHF.

J is TRBJ2-3 and V is TRBV18; 7 bases fit TRBD1. Trimming took 2 bases from V and 6 from J; bases not matched to a gene: 5. Germline V gene data show CDR1 as KGHSH and CDR2 as LQKENI. The CDR3 consists of 14 residues. In nucleotides, the CDR3 is TGTGCCAGCTCACCATCTTTCAGGGGGGATACGCAGTATTTT. It yields the protein CASSPSFRGDTQYF.

There are a few counts of this clone. CDR3 nucleotides: TGCGCCAGTACCGGGACGAGGCCCTACGAGCAGTACTTC. As protein: CASTGTRPYEQYF. V usage is TRBV5-1 and J usage is TRBJ2-7; D is tentatively TRBD1 or TRBD2 (5 bases each). The CDR3 sequence is 13 residues long. CDR1 SGHRS and CDR2 YFSETQ come from the germline V gene. Deletions cut 8 bases from V and 2 bases from J, with 14 bases between.

The gene calls are TRBV6-6 and TRBJ2-7; D may be TRBD1 (5 bases). CDR1 MNHNY and CDR2 SVGAGI come from the germline V gene (reference sequence). This CDR3 comprises 15 residues. The V and J ends lost 2 bases and 4 bases respectively, with 15 bases between them. The CDR3 region has the DNA TGTGCCAGCAGTTACGGCGACAGAGGCCGATACGAGCAGTACTTC. This codes for CASSYGDRGRYEQYF.

V gene TRBV6-6 combines with J gene TRBJ1-2; no reliable D call. Trimming removed 0 bases from V and 6 bases from J, with 5 bases in between. Germline CDR1 reads MNHNY; CDR2 reads SVGAGI (reference sequence). The CDR3 covers 12 residues. CDR3 region: CASSYSADGYTF. The CDR3 DNA reads as TGTGCCAGCAGTTACTCGGCGGATGGCTACACCTTC.

The chain links TRBV11-3 to TRBJ1-1; TRBD1 agrees at 9 bases. J gave up 6 bases and V 3 bases, and 2 bases lay outside the gene matches. The CDR3 spans 13 residues. Germline V gives CDR1 SGHNT, CDR2 YENEEA. CDR3: CASSLGQGAEAFF. The CDR3 coding sequence is TGTGCCAGCAGCTTGGGACAGGGTGCTGAAGCTTTCTTT.

This chain links TRBV2 with TRBJ1-3; D gene ambiguous. The CDR3 is made up of 15 amino acids. Between the trimmed V and J ends, which lost 1 base and 2 bases, there was a span of 9 bases. Germline V lookup: CDR1 SNHLY, CDR2 FYNNEI. The DNA of the CDR3 is TGTGCCAGCAGTGAAGATAGAGGGACTGGAAACACCATATATTTT. Translated, it gives CASSEDRGTGNTIYF.

This clone has only a few counts. The chain has TRBV7-2 and TRBJ2-1; unclear D gene. The CDR3 has 13 residues. Germline CDR1 is SGHTA and CDR2 is FQGNSA. V gave up 5 bases and J gave up 4 bases, with 9 bases separating them. The CDR3 nucleotides read TGTGCCAGCAGCCTAGGTAGTTACAATGAGCAGTTCTTC. This codes for CASSLGSYNEQFF.

The genes are TRBV2 and TRBJ1-5, with D maybe TRBD1 (5 bases). Per germline, CDR1 SNHLY and CDR2 FYNNEI. V dropped 6 bases and J dropped 0 bases, with 12 bases sitting between them. The CDR3 totals 15 residues. CDR3 sequence reads: CASSQGPGSNQPQHF. The DNA for the CDR3 is TGTGCCAGCAGCCAGGGACCGGGTAGCAATCAGCCCCAGCATTTT.

The chain joins TRBV5-4 to TRBJ2-7; 8 bases fit TRBD1. V lost 3 bases, J lost 5 bases, and 7 bases stayed unmatched. This CDR3 region has 14 residues. Germline CDR1 and CDR2: SGHNT and YYREEE (reference sequence). CDR3 loop: CASSSPGQANEQYF. Written as DNA, the CDR3 is TGTGCCAGCAGCTCACCGGGACAGGCAAACGAGCAGTACTTC. The complete variable domain, with remaining parts taken from reference TRBV5-4 and TRBJ2-7, reads ETGVTQSPTHLIKTRGQQVTLRCSSQSGHNTVSWYQQALGQGPQFIFQYYREEENGRGNFPPRFSGLQFPNYSSELNVNALELDDSALYLCASSSPGQANEQYFGPGTRLTVT.

This chain connects TRBV6-5 to TRBJ2-1; 10 nucleotides agree with TRBD1. Unmatched junction bases numbered 5, after V lost 0 bases and J lost 9 bases. This CDR3 comprises 15 residues. Germline V gives CDR1 MNHEY, CDR2 SVGAGI. CDR3 in amino acids: CASSYSWTGGGEQFF. CDR3 bases: TGTGCCAGCAGTTACTCTTGGACAGGGGGGGGTGAGCAGTTCTTC.

The chain employs TRBV3-1 (or the pseudogene TRBV3-2) and TRBJ1-6; unclear D gene. Germline V lookup: CDR1 LGHDT, CDR2 YNNKEL (reference sequence). This CDR3 is 11 amino acids long. V was clipped by 5 bases and J by 7 bases, with 3 bases between them. CDR3 sequence (DNA): TGTGCCAGCAGCGACAATTCACCCCTCCACTTT. Translating gives CASSDNSPLHF.

The V call is TRBV7-2, the J call TRBJ2-1; maybe TRBD2 (6 bases). V dropped 4 bases and J dropped 0 bases, with 10 bases sitting between them. Germline V gene data show CDR1 as SGHTA and CDR2 as FQGNSA. The CDR3 consists of 15 residues. The CDR3 sequence is CASSSTSSSYNEQFF. DNA for the CDR3: TGTGCCAGCAGCTCGACTAGTAGCTCCTACAATGAGCAGTTCTTC.

The J gene is TRBJ1-2, the V gene TRBV7-8; TRBD1 is a possible D gene (5 bases). V gave up 8 bases and J gave up 12 bases, with 22 bases separating them. CDR3 length: 13 amino acids. The germline gives CDR1 SGHVS, CDR2 FQNEAQ. CDR3 protein: CASGHTGGERDTF. The CDR3 bases are TGTGCCAGCGGCCATACGGGGGGGGAAAGAGACACCTTC.